This TCR beta chain comes out of a study of Ad26.COV2.S vaccination and SARS-CoV-2 variants. The overall study: The vaccine Ad26.COV2.S was put into the muscle once, or twice with 56 days between.

Produced via immunoSEQ multiplex PCR; TCRdb's table is partial and in-frame only. The table records some 390,000 clones, about 91% of them present only once. The germline CDR1 and CDR2 sequences are SGDLS and YYNGEE. V dropped 4 bases and J dropped 2; count of bases not matched to a gene: 8. This CDR3 has 16 amino acids. Treatment of the sample: approximately 18 received Ad26.COV2.S at low or high dose, single or two shots; about 5 received placebo; per-sample allocation not given. Sample collection was performed on day 63 after the first vaccine or placebo injection. An 18-55-year-old adult in Boston served as donor. A word on this clone: Its antigen is not identified.

Study-level findings and limits: For non-spike TCRs, breadth in vaccine recipients resembled that in placebo recipients. Following vaccination, spike-specific CD8+ and CD4+ T cell responses reportedly exhibited substantial breadth.

Sequences were derived from peripheral blood, sampled in a trial of Ad26.COV2.S vaccine versus placebo. The chain recombines TRBV9 with TRBJ2-3, with 9 bases that match TRBD2. The sequence was obtained from a person aged 18-65 years who received the Ad26.COV2.S COVID-19 vaccine or a placebo. The CDR3 is CASSPSAGGNTDTQYF. CDR3 coding DNA: TGTGCCAGCAGCCCCTCAGCGGGAGGTAACACAGATACGCAGTATTTT. The full variable domain, completed using reference TRBV9 and TRBJ2-3, is DSGVTQTPKHLITATGQRVTLRCSPRSGDLSVYWYQQSLDQGLQFLIQYYNGEERAKGNILERFSAQQFPDLHSELNLSSLELGDSALYFCASSPSAGGNTDTQYFGPGTRLTVL.